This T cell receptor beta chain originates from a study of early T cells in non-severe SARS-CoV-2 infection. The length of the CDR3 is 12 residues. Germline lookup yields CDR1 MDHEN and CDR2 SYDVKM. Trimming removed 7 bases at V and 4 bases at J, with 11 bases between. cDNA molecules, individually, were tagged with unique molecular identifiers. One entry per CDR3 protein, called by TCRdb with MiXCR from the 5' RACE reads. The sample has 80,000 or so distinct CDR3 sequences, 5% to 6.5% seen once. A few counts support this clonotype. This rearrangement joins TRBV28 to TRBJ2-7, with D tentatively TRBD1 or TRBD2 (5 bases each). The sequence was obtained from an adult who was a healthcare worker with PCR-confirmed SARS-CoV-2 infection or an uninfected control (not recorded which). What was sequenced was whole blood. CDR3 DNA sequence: TGTGCCAGCACCAAGTGGGGGTACGAGCAGTACTTC. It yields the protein CASTKWGYEQYF.